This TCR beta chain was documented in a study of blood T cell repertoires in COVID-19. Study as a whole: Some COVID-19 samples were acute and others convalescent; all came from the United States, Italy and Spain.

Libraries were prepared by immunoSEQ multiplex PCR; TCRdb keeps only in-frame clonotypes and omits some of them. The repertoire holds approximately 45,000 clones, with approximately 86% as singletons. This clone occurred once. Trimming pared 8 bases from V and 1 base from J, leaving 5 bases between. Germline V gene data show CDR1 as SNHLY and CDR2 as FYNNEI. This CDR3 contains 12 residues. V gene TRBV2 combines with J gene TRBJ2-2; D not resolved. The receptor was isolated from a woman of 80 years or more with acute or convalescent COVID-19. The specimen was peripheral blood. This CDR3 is CASRRNTGELFF. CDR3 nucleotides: TGTGCCAGCCGCAGGAACACCGGGGAGCTGTTTTTT.